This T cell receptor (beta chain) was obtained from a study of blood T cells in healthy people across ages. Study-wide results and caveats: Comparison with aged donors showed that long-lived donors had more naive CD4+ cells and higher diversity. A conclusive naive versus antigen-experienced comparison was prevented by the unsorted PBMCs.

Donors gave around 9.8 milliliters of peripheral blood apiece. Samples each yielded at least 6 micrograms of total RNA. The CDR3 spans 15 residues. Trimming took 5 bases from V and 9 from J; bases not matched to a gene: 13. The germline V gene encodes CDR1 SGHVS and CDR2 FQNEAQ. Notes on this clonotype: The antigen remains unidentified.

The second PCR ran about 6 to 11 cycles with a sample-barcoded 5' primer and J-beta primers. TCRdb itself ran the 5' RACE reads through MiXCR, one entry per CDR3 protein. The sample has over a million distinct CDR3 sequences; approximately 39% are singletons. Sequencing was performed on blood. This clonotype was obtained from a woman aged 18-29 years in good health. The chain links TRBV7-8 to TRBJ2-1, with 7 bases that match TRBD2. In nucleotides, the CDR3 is TGTGCCAGCAGCGCCCTCACGGGGGGAATGGGTGAGCAGTTCTTC. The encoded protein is CASSALTGGMGEQFF.